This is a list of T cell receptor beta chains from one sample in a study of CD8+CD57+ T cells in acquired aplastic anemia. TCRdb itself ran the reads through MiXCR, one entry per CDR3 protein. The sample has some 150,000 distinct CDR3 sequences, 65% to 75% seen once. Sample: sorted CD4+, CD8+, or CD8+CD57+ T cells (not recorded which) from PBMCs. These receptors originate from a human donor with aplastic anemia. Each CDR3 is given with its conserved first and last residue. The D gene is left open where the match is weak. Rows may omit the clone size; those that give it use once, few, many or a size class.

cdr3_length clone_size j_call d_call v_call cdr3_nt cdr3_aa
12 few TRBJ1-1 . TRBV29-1 TGCAGCGTTGAAGGCGGGGGCCCTGAAGCTTTCTTT CSVEGGGPEAFF
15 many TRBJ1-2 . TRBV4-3 TGCGCCAGCAGCCAAGATCTTTTGGGAGACTATGGCTACACCTTC CASSQDLLGDYGYTF
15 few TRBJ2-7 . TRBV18 TGTGCCAGCTCACCACCTCAGGGGACCCCCTACGAGCAGTACTTC CASSPPQGTPYEQYF
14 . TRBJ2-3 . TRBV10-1 TGCGCCAGCAGCTTTCTCGAAAACACAGATACGCAGTATTTT CASSFLENTDTQYF
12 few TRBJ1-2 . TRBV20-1 TGCAGTGCTAGAGGGGTAGGCTATGGCTACACCTTC CSARGVGYGYTF
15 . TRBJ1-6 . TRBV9 TGTGCCAGCAGTAGTGGCGGGGGGGATAATTCACCCCTCCACTTT CASSSGGGDNSPLHF
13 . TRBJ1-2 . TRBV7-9 TGTGCCAGCAGCCGGGACAACAACTATGGCTACACCTTC CASSRDNNYGYTF
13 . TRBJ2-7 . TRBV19 TGTGCCAGTAGCTTTGGGAGGACCTACGAGCAGTACTTC CASSFGRTYEQYF
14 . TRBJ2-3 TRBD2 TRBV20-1 TGCAGTGCTAGCAAGCGGGAGCACACAGATACGCAGTATTTT CSASKREHTDTQYF
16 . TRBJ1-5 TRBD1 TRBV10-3 TGTGCCATCAGTGAGAGAGGGACAGCTAGTAATCAGCCCCAGCATTTT CAISERGTASNQPQHF
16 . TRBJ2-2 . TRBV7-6 TGTGCCAGCAGCCCAAGGGGGGCCCGAGGCACCGGGGAGCTGTTTTTT CASSPRGARGTGELFF
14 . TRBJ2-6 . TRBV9 TGTGCCAGCAGCGTAGGCAGGGTAGCCAACGTCCTGACTTTC CASSVGRVANVLTF
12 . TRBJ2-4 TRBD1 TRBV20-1 TGCAGCGCGGACAGGGCGAACAACATTCAGTACTTC CSADRANNIQYF
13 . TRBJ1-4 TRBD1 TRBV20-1 TGCAGTGTCGGGGACAGGGGGCGGGAAAAACTGTTTTTT CSVGDRGREKLFF
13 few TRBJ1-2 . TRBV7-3 TGTGCCAGCAGCTTAGGGCAAGTCCATGGCTACACCTTC CASSLGQVHGYTF
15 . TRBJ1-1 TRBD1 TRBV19 TGTGCCAGTAGTATAATTGGGACAGGGGAAACTGAAGCTTTCTTT CASSIIGTGETEAFF
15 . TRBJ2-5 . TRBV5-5 TGTGCCAGCAGCTTAGTTAGGAGATCGGGGGAGACCCAGTACTTC CASSLVRRSGETQYF
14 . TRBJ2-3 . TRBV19 TGTGCCAGTATGACTAGGGGGGGGACAGATACGCAGTATTTT CASMTRGGTDTQYF
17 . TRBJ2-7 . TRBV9 TGTGCCAGCAGCGCGGGGGGCAGGGGGCCCTTTATCGGCGAGCAGTACTTC CASSAGGRGPFIGEQYF
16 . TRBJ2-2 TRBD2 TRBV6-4 TGTGCCAGCAGTGAGGCTAGCGGGAGCTCGGACGGGGAGCTGTTTTTT CASSEASGSSDGELFF
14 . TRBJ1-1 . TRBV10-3 TGTGCCATCAGTGAGTCTCGCAGGGATATTGAAGCTTTCTTT CAISESRRDIEAFF
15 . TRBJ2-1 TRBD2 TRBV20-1 TGCAGTGTAGCAGCGGGAGGGACGTCCTACAATGAGCAGTTCTTC CSVAAGGTSYNEQFF